These 11 T cell receptor beta chains share one sample of origin, sequenced in a study of cytomegalovirus exposure and HLA in healthy donors. Here immunoSEQ multiplex PCR was the method, and the copy in TCRdb shows in-frame clones only, minus some. The sample has about 130,000 clones, around 94% seen once. The sample taken for sequencing was PBMCs. All receptors derive from a young woman in good health and CMV-seronegative.

The DNA for the CDR3 is TGTGCCAGCACCCAGGGGTATGACTACCTTGGGGGCTACACCTTC. Protein product: CASTQGYDYLGGYTF. This chain links TRBV19 with TRBJ1-2; D is perhaps TRBD1 (6 bases). The CDR3 totals 15 residues. Trimming left V 9 bases short and J 8 bases short, with 25 bases between. In germline, CDR1 is LNHDA, CDR2 SQIVND (reference sequence).

The rearrangement joins TRBV19 to TRBJ2-6; D unclear. CDR3 size: 18 residues. The germline V gene has CDR1 LNHDA and CDR2 SQIVND (reference sequence). V lost 3 bases, J lost 1 base, and 16 bases lay in between. CDR3 amino acids: CASSMRLPRKSGANVLTF. In nucleotides, the CDR3 is TGTGCCAGTAGTATGAGGTTGCCGAGAAAATCTGGGGCCAACGTCCTGACTTTC.

The gene calls are TRBV28 and TRBJ1-1, with TRBD1 as a possible D gene (6 bases). V was clipped by 6 bases and J by 5 bases, with 16 bases between them. The CDR3 runs to 14 residues. Germline V gene data show CDR1 as MDHEN and CDR2 as SYDVKM. This CDR3 reads CASSPTRGRTEAFF. The CDR3 DNA follows: TGTGCCAGCAGCCCCACGCGGGGGCGTACTGAAGCTTTCTTT.

The chain is built from TRBV7-9 and TRBJ1-5; possibly TRBD1 for D (6 bases). The CDR3 is 14 residues long. The germline V gene encodes CDR1 SEHNR and CDR2 FQNEAQ (reference sequence). The germline V and J ends were trimmed by 5 bases and 2 bases, with 10 bases remaining between them. The CDR3 nucleotides are TGTGCCAGCAGCCGAGCAGGGGGCAATCAGCCCCAGCATTTT. This codes for CASSRAGGNQPQHF.

V usage is TRBV2 and J usage is TRBJ2-3, with D tentatively TRBD1 (5 bases). Germline values: CDR1 SNHLY, CDR2 FYNNEI. Trimming stripped 4 bases from V and 2 bases from J, with 16 bases between. The CDR3 consists of 16 residues. The CDR3 DNA reads TGTGCCAGCAGTGGTCCACCAGTAGGGGCCACAGATACGCAGTATTTT. This codes for CASSGPPVGATDTQYF.

The chain links TRBV5-1 to TRBJ1-4; D remains ambiguous. Germline V gives CDR1 SGHRS, CDR2 YFSETQ. The CDR3 sequence is 14 residues long. V gave up 2 bases and J gave up 2 bases, with 7 bases separating them. The CDR3 here is CASSFAGTNEKLFF. DNA for the CDR3: TGCGCCAGCAGCTTTGCGGGGACTAATGAAAAACTGTTTTTT.

This rearrangement joins TRBV10-1 to TRBJ1-2; 7 bases are a match to TRBD1. After removal of 4 bases from V and 6 bases from J, the junction contained 5 bases not matched to a gene. The CDR3 runs to 13 residues. Germline V gives CDR1 WNHNN, CDR2 SYGVQD (reference sequence). CDR3 residues: CASSGRTGDGYTF. In nucleotides, the CDR3 is TGCGCCAGCAGTGGACGCACAGGGGATGGCTACACCTTC.

This clone was recorded once. V usage is TRBV2 and J usage is TRBJ2-1, with 14 bases fitting TRBD2. Germline V gene data show CDR1 as SNHLY and CDR2 as FYNNEI. This CDR3 region has 16 residues. Germline trimming cut 5 bases from V and 6 bases from J; bases unmatched to any gene: 6. The CDR3 nucleotides are TGTGCCAGCAGTCTGACGACTAGCGGGGGGGCCAATGAGCAGTTCTTC. This encodes CASSLTTSGGANEQFF.

The J gene is TRBJ2-5, the V gene TRBV9; 9 bases are shared with TRBD2. This CDR3 contains 15 residues. In germline, CDR1 is SGDLS, CDR2 YYNGEE. Trimming removed 1 base from V and 5 bases from J; junction bases left unmatched: 6. CDR3 in amino acids: CASSVRLAGEETQYF. The CDR3 coding sequence is TGTGCCAGCAGCGTAAGGTTAGCGGGAGAGGAGACCCAGTACTTC.

The gene calls are TRBV28 and TRBJ1-5; tentative D call: TRBD1 (6 bases). CDR1 is MDHEN and CDR2 is SYDVKM in the germline V gene. The CDR3 runs to 19 residues. The V end lost 4 bases, the J end lost 2 bases, and 24 bases lay between the germline ends. The CDR3 coding sequence is TGTGCCAGCAGTTCCGGGGGGCAGGGTGGAGGGTTTGGCAATCAGCCCCAGCATTTT. Protein product: CASSSGGQGGGFGNQPQHF.

This rearrangement joins TRBV2 to TRBJ1-5; 10 nucleotides agree with TRBD1. This CDR3 region has 15 residues. CDR1 is SNHLY, CDR2 FYNNEI, per germline. V trimming: 6 bases; J trimming: 7 bases; junction bases outside the gene matches: 9. CDR3 residues: CASRTGTGVSQPQHF. The CDR3 bases are TGTGCCAGCAGGACCGGGACAGGGGTTTCGCAGCCCCAGCATTTT.